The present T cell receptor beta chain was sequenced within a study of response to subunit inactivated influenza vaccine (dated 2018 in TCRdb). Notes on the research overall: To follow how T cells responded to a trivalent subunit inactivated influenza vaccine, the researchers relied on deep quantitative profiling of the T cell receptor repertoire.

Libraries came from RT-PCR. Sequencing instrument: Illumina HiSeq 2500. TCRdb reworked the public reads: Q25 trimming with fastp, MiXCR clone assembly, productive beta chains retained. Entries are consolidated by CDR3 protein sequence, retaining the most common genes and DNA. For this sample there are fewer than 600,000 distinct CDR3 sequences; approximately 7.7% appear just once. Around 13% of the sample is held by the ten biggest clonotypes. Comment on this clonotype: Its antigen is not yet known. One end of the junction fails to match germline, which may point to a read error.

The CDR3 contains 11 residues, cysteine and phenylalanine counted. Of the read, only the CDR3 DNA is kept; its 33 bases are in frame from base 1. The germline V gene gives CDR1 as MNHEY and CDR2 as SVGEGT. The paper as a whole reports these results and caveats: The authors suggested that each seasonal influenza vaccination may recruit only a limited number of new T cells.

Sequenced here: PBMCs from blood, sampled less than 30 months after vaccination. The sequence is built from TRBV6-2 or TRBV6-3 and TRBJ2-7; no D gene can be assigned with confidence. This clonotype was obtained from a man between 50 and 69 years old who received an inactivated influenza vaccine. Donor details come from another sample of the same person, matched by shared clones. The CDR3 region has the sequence CPSSYSYEQYF. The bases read TGTCCCAGCAGTTACTCGTACGAGCAGTACTTC.